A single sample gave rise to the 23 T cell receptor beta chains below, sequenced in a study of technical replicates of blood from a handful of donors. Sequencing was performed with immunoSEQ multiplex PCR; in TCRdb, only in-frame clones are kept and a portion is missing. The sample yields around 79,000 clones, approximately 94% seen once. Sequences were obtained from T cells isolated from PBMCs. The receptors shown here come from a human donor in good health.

The CDR3 loop is CATRQGPSYEQYF. CDR3 coding DNA: TGTGCCACCAGACAGGGCCCCTCCTACGAGCAGTACTTC. The chain combines TRBV28 with TRBJ2-7, with 7 bases identical to TRBD1. The trim removed 10 bases at V and 0 bases at J, leaving 6 bases unmatched. Germline lookup yields CDR1 MDHEN and CDR2 SYDVKM. The CDR3 has 13 residues.

CDR3 nucleotide sequence: TGTGCCAGCAGCCTCGTCGCTGAATGGGGCCGTAACACCGGGGAGCTGTTTTTT. Translating it yields CASSLVAEWGRNTGELFF. This chain joins TRBV28 and TRBJ2-2; D is perhaps TRBD1 (5 bases). There are 18 residues in the CDR3. Trimming removed 6 bases at V and 2 bases at J, with 22 bases between. Per germline, CDR1 MDHEN and CDR2 SYDVKM.

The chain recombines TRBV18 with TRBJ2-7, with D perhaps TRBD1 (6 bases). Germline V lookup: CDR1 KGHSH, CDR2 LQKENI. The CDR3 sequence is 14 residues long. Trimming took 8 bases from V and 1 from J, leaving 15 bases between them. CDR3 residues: CASAPDSRSYEQYF. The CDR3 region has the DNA TGTGCCAGCGCGCCGGACAGTCGATCCTACGAGCAGTACTTC.

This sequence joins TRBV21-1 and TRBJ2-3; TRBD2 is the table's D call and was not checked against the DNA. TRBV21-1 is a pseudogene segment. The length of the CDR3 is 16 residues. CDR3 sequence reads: CASSKGLAGGRDTQYF. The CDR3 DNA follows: TGTGCCAGCAGCAAAGGGCTAGCGGGGGGTAGGGATACGCAGTATTTT.

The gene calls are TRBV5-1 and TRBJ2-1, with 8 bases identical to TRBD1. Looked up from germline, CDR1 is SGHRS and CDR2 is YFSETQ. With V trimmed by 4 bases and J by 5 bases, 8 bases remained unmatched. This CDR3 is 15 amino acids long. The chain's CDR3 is CASSPRTGSDNEQFF. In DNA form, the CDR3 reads TGCGCCAGCAGCCCCCGGACAGGGTCGGACAATGAGCAGTTCTTC.

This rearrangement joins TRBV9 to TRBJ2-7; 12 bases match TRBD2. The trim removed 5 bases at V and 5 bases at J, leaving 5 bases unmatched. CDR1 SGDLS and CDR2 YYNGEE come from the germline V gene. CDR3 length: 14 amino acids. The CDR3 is CASSLAGGPNEQYF. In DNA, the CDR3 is TGTGCCAGCAGTCTAGCGGGGGGGCCCAACGAGCAGTACTTC.

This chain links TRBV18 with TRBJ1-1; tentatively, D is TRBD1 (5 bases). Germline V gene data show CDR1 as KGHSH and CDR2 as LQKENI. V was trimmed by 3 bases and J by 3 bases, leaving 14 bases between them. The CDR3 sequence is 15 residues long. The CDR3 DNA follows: TGTGCCAGCTCACCCTTGGAGAGCAGGGACACTGAAGCTTTCTTT. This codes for CASSPLESRDTEAFF.

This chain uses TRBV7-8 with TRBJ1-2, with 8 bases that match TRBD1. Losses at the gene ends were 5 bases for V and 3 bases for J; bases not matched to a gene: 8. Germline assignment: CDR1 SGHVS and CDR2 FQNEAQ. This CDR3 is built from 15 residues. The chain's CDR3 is CASSQDRVGDYGYTF. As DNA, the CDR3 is TGTGCCAGCAGCCAGGACAGGGTGGGGGACTATGGCTACACCTTC.

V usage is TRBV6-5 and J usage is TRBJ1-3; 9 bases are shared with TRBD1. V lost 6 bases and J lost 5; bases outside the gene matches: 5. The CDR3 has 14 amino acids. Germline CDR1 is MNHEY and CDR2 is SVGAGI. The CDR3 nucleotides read TGTGCCAGCAGCCGGGACAGGGTGAGAAACACCATATATTTT. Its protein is CASSRDRVRNTIYF.

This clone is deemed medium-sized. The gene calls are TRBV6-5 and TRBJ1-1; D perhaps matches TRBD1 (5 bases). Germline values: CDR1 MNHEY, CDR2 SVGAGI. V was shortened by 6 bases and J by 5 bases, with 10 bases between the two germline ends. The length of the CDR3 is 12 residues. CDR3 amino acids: CASSREGTEAFF. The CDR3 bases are TGTGCCAGCAGCAGGGAAGGTACTGAAGCTTTCTTT.

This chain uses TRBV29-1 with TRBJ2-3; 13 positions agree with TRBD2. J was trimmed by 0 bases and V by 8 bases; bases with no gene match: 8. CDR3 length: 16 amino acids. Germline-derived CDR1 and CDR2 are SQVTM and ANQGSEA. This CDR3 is CSSLGLAGASTDTQYF. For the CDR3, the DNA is TGCAGCTCTCTAGGACTAGCGGGGGCCAGCACAGATACGCAGTATTTT.

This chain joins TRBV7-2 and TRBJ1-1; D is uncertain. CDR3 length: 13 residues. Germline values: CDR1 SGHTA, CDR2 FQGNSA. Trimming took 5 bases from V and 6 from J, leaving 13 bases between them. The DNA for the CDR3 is TGTGCCAGCAGCCAGAAGGTGACTTCTGAAGCTTTCTTT. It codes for CASSQKVTSEAFF.

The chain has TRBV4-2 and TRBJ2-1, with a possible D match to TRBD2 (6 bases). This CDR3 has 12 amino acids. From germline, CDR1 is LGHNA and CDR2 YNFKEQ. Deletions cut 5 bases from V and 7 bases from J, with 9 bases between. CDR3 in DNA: TGTGCCAGCAGCGGAGGGGTTAATGAGCAGTTCTTC. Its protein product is CASSGGVNEQFF.

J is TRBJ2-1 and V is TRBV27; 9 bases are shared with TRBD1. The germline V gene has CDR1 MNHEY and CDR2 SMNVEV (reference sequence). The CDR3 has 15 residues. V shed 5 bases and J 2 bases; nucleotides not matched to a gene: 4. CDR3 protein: CASSTGTGTYNEQFF. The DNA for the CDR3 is TGTGCCAGCAGTACCGGGACAGGGACCTACAATGAGCAGTTCTTC.

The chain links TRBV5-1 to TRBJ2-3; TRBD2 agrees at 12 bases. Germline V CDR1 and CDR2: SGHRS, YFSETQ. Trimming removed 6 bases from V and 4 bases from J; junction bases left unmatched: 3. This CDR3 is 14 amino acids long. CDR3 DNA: TGCGCCAGCACTAGCGGGGGGGCCGCAGATACGCAGTATTTT. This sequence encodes CASTSGGAADTQYF.

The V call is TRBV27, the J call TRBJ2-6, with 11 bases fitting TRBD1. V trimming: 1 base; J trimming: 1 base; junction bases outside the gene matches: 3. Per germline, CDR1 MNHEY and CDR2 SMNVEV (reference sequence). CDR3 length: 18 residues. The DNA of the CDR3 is TGTGCCAGCAGTTTATTGGACAGGGGGCGGTCTGGGGCCAACGTCCTGACTTTC. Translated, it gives CASSLLDRGRSGANVLTF.

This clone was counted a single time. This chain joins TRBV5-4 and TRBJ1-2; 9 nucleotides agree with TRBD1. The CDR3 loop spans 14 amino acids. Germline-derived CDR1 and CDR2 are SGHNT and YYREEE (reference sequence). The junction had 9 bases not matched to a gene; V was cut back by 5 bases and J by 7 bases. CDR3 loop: CASRIQGQGFGYTF. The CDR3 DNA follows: TGTGCCAGCAGGATACAGGGACAGGGTTTTGGCTACACCTTC.

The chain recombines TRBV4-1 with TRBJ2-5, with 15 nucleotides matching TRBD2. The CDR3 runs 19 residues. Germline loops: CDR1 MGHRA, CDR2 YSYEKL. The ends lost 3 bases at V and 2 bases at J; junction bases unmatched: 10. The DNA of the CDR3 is TGCGCCAGCAGCCATCCCGGACTAGCGGGAGGGCCGGGACAAGAGACCCAGTACTTC. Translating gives CASSHPGLAGGPGQETQYF.

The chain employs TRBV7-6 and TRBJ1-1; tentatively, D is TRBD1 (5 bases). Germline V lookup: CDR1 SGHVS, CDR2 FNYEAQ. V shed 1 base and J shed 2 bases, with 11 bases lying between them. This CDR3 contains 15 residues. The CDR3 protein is CASSLDGGGNTEAFF. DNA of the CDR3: TGTGCCAGCAGCTTAGACGGGGGGGGAAACACTGAAGCTTTCTTT. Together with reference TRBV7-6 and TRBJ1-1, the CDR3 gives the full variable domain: GAGVSQSPRYKVTKRGQDVALRCDPISGHVSLYWYRQALGQGPEFLTYFNYEAQQDKSGLPNDRFSAERPEGSISTLTIQRTEQRDSAMYRCASSLDGGGNTEAFFGQGTRLTVV.

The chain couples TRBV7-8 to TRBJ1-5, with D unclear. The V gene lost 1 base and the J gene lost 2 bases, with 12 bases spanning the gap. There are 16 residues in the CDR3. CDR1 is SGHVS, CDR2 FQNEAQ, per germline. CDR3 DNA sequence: TGTGCCAGCAGCTTAGAACGTGGCGGCCGCAATCAGCCCCAGCATTTT. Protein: CASSLERGGRNQPQHF.

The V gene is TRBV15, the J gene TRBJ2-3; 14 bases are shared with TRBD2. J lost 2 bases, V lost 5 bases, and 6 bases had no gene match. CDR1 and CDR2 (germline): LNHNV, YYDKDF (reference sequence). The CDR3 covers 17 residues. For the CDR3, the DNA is TGTGCCACCAGCTCGGGGACTAGCGGGAGTATCACAGATACGCAGTATTTT. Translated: CATSSGTSGSITDTQYF.

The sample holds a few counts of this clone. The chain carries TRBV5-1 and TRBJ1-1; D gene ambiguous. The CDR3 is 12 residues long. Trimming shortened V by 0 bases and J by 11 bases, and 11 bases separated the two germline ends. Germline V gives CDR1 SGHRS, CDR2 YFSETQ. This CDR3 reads CASSLGGGKAFF. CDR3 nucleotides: TGCGCCAGCAGCTTGGGGGGAGGGAAGGCTTTCTTT.

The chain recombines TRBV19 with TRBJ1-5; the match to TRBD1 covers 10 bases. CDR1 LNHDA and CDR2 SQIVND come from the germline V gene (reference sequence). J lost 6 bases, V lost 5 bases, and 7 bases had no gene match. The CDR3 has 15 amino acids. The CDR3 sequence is CASSATGGSSQPQHF. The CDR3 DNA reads TGTGCCAGTAGTGCGACAGGGGGCAGTTCTCAGCCCCAGCATTTT. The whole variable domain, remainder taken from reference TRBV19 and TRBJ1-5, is DGGITQSPKYLFRKEGQNVTLSCEQNLNHDAMYWYRQDPGQGLRLIYYSQIVNDFQKGDIAEGYSVSREKKESFPLTVTSAQKNPTAFYLCASSATGGSSQPQHFGDGTRLSIL.